This T cell receptor (beta chain) was sequenced during a study of beta chain features in type 1 diabetes. Study-level results: More deletions and fewer insertions at VDJ junctions were found in patients with type 1 diabetes. The naive, central memory and Treg TCRB repertoires showed an apparent similarity that was greater among patients than among healthy donors.

There are a few counts of this clone. Its antigen is unidentified. A sort by CD45RO/CCR7/CD25/CD127/CD95/CD27 yielded CD4+ naive, central memory, regulatory and stem cell-like memory cells. TCRB transcripts that were expressed got sequenced, as all of the isolated RNA had been reverse transcribed. The average output of naive, central memory and regulatory T cell samples was roughly 3.6 million reads. Method: immunoSEQ multiplex PCR; TCRdb's copy keeps in-frame clones and lacks some. The sample shows about 320,000 clones, 13% to 15% of them seen only once. CDR1 and CDR2 (germline): SNHLY, FYNNEI. There are 12 residues in the CDR3. The V gene lost 5 bases and the J gene lost 2 bases, with 6 bases spanning the gap.

The clonotype originates from a man aged 25 to 45 in good health. The rearrangement uses TRBV2 and TRBJ2-5; D is unclear. The source material was central memory CD4+ T cells from blood. Here the CDR3 reads CASSPLQETQYF. The CDR3 coding sequence is TGTGCCAGCAGTCCCCTGCAAGAGACCCAGTACTTC.